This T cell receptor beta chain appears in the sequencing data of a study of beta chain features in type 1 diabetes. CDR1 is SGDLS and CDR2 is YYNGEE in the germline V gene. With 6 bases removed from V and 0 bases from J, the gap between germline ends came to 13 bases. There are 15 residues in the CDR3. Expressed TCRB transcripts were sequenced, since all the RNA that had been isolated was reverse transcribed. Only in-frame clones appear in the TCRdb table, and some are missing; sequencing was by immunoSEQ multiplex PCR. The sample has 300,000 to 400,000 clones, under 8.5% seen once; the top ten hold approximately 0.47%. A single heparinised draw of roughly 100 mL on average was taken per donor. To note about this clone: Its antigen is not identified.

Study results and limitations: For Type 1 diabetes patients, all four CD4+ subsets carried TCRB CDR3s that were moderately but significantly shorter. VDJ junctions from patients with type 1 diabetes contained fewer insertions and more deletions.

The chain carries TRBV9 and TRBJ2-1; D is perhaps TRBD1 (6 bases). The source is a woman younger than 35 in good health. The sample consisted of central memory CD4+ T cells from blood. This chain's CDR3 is CASTQGWSSYNEQFF. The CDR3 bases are TGTGCCAGCACCCAGGGGTGGAGCTCCTACAATGAGCAGTTCTTC.